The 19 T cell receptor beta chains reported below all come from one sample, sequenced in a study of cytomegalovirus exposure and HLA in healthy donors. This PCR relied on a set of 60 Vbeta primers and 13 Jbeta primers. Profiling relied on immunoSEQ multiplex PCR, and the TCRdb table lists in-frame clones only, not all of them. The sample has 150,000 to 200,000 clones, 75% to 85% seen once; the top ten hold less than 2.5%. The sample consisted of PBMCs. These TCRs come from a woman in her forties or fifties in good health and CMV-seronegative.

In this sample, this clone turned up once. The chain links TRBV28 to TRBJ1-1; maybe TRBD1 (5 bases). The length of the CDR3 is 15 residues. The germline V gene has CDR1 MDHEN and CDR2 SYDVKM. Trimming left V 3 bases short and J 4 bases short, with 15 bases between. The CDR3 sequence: CASSLFGREGTEAFF. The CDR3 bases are TGTGCCAGCAGTTTGTTTGGCAGGGAGGGCACTGAAGCTTTCTTT.

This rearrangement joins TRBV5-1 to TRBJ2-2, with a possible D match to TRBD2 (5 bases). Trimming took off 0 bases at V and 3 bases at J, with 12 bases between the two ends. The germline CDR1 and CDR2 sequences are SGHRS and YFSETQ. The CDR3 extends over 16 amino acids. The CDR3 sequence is CASSLAGSLYTGELFF. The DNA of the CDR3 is TGCGCCAGCAGCTTGGCGGGATCGCTCTACACCGGGGAGCTGTTTTTT.

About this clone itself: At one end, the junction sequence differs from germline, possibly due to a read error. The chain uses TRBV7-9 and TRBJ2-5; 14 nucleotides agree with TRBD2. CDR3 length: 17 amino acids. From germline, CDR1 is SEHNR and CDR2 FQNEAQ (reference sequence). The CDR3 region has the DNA TGTTCCAGCAGCTCGACTAGCGGGAGGGTTTGGGGAGAGACCCAGTACTTC. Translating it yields CSSSSTSGRVWGETQYF.

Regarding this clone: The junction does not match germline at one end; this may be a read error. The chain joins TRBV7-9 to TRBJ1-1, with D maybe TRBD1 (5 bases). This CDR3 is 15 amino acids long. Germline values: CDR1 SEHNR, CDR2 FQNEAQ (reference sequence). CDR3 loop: CSSSPGGDRYTEAFF. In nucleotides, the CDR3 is TGTTCCAGCAGCCCTGGGGGGGATCGGTACACTGAAGCTTTCTTT.

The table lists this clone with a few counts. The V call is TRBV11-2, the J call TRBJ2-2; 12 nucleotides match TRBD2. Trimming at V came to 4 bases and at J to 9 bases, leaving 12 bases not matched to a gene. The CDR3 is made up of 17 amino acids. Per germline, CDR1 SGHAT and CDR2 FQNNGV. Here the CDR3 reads CASSSLGLAGGGWELFF. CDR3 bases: TGTGCCAGCAGCTCCCTCGGTCTAGCGGGAGGGGGCTGGGAGCTGTTTTTT.

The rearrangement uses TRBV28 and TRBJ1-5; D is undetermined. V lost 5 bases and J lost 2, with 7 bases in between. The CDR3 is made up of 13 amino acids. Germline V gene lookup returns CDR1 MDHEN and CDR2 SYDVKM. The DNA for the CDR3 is TGTGCCAGCAGTCCCCCAGGCAATCAGCCCCAGCATTTT. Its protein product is CASSPPGNQPQHF.

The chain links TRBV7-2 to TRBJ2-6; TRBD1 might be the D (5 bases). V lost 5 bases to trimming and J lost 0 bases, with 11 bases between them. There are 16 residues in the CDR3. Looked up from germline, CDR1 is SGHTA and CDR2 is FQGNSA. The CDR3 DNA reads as TGTGCCAGCAGCAGACAGCTTTCCTCTGGGGCCAACGTCCTGACTTTC. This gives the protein CASSRQLSSGANVLTF.

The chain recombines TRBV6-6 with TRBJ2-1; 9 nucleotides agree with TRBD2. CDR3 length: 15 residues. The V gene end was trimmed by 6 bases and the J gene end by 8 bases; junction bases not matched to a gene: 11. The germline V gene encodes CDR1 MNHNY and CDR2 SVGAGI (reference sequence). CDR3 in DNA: TGTGCCAGCAGGCCCAGTATTAGCGGGAGTTATGAGCAGTTCTTC. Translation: CASRPSISGSYEQFF.

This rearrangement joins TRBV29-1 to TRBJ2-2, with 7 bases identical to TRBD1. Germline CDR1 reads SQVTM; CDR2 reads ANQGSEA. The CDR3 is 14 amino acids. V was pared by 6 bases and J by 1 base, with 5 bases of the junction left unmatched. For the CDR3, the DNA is TGCAGCGTCCACCGGACAGGGAACACCGGGGAGCTGTTTTTT. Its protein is CSVHRTGNTGELFF.

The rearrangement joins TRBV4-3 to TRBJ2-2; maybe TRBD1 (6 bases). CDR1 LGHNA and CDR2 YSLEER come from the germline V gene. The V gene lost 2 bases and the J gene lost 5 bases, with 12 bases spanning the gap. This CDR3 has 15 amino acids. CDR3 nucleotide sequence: TGCGCCAGCAGCCAAACCGGGACAACTACCGGGGAGCTGTTTTTT. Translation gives CASSQTGTTTGELFF.

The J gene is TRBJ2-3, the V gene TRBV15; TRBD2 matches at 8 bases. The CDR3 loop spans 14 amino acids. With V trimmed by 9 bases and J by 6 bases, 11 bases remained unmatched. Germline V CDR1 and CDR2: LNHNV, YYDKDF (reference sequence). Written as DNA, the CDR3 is TGTGCCACAGGCGGGGGGCTGCCCTTGGATACGCAGTATTTT. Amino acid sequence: CATGGGLPLDTQYF.

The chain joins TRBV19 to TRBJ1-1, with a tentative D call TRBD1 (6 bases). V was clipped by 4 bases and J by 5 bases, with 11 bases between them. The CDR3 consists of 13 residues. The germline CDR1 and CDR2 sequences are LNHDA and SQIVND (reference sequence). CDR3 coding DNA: TGTGCCAGTAGTACTTTAACAGGGACTGAAGCTTTCTTT. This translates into CASSTLTGTEAFF.

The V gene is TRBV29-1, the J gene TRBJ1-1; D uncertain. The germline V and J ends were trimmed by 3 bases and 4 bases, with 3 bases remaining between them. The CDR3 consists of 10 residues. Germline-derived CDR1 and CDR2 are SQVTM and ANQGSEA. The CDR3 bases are TGCAGCGTTGAGAGCACTGAAGCTTTCTTT. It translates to CSVESTEAFF.

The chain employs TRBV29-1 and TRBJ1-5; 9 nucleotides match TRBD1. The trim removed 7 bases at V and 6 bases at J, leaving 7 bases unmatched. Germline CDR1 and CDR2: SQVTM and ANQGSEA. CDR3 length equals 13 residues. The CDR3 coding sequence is TGCAGCGCAGAACAGGGGGCGGGTCAGCCCCAGCATTTT. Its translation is CSAEQGAGQPQHF.

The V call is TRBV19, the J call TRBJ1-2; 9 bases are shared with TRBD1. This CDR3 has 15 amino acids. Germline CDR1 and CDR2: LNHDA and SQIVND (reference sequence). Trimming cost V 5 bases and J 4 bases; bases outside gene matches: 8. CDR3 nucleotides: TGTGCCAGTAGTGCGTCGGACAGGGGCCCCTATGGCTACACCTTC. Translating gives CASSASDRGPYGYTF.

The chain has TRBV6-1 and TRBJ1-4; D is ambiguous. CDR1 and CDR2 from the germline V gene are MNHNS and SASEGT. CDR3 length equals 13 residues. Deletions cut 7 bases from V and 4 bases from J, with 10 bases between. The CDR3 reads CASTQTFNEKLFF. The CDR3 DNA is TGTGCCAGCACACAGACCTTTAATGAAAAACTGTTTTTT.

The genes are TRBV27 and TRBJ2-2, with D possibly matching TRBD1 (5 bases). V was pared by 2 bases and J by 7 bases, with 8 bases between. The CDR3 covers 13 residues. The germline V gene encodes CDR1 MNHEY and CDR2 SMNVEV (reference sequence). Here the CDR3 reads CASSLQGFGELFF. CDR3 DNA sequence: TGTGCCAGCAGTTTACAGGGCTTCGGGGAGCTGTTTTTT.

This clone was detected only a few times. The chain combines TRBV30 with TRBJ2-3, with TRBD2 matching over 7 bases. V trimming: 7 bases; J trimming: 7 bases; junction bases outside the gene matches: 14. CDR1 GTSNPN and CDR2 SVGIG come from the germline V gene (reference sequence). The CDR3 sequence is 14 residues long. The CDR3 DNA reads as TGTGCCTCTAATCTGGGGGGGGTGGGAAATACGCAGTATTTT. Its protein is CASNLGGVGNTQYF.

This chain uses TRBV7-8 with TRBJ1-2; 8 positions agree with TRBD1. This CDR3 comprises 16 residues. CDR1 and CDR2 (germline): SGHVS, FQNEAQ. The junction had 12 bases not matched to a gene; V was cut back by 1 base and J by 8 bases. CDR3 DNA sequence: TGTGCCAGCAGCTTAGTTCAGGGGGCGCTGAGGTACGGCTACACCTTC. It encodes CASSLVQGALRYGYTF.